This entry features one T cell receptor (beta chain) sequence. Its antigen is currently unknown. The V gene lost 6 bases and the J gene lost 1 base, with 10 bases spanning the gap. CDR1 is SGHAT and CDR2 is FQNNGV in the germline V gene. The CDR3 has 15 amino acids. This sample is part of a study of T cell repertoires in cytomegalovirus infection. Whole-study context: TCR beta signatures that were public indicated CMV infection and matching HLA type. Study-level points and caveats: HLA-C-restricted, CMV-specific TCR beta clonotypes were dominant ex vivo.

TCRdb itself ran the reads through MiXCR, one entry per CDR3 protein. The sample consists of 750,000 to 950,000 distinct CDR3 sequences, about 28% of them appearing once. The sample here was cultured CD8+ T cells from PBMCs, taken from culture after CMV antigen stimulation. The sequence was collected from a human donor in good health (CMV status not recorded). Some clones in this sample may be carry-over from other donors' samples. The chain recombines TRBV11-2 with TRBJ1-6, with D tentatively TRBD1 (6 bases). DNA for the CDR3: TGTGCCAGCAGGGGGGGGCCTTCCTATAATTCACCCCTCCACTTT. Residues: CASRGGPSYNSPLHF.